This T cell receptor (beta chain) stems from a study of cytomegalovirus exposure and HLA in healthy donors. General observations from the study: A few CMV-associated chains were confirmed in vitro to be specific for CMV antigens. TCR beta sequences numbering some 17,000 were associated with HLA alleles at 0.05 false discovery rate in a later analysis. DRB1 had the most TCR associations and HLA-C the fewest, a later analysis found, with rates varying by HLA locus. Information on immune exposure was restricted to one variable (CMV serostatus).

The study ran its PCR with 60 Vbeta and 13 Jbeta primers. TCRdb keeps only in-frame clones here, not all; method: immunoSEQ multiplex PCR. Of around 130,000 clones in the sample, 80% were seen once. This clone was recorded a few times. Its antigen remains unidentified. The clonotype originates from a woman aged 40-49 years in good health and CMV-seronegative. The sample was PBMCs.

CDR3 region: CASSYTGQGYNSPLHF. The CDR3 nucleotides are TGTGCCAGCAGTTACACCGGACAGGGGTATAATTCACCCCTCCACTTT. The chain uses TRBV6-5 and TRBJ1-6, with TRBD1 matching 9 bases. CDR1 and CDR2 (germline): MNHEY, SVGAGI. The CDR3 extends over 16 amino acids. The V and J ends lost 2 bases and 4 bases, in that order; junction bases with no gene match: 3.